These 22 T cell receptor beta chains share one sample of origin, sequenced in a study of T cell responses to AZD1222 COVID-19 vaccine. Repertoires were generated with immunoSEQ multiplex PCR, while TCRdb's copy carries only in-frame clones and drops some. The sample shows about 78,000 clones, over 80% of them seen only once. This specimen was peripheral blood, taken on day 0 of AZD1222 vaccination. These receptors all stem from an adult in good health.

The V and J genes are TRBV3-1 (or the pseudogene TRBV3-2) and TRBJ1-2; D remains ambiguous. Germline CDR1 and CDR2: LGHDT and YNNKEL (reference sequence). The V gene lost 0 bases and the J gene lost 8 bases, with 13 bases spanning the gap. The CDR3 runs to 14 residues. This CDR3 is CASSQEWASGGYTF. CDR3 in DNA: TGTGCCAGCAGCCAAGAATGGGCGTCGGGCGGCTACACCTTC.

This chain uses TRBV30 with TRBJ2-2, with 9 nucleotides matching TRBD1. Trimming took 3 bases from V and 5 from J; bases not matched to a gene: 10. The CDR3 consists of 16 residues. Germline V gene sequence: CDR1 GTSNPN, CDR2 SVGIG (reference sequence). Here the CDR3 DNA reads TGTGCCTGGAGCCCTGGGACAGGGTATCGGACCGGGGAGCTGTTTTTT. Translating it yields CAWSPGTGYRTGELFF.

J is TRBJ2-1 and V is TRBV7-9; D not resolved. CDR1 is SEHNR, CDR2 FQNEAQ, per germline (reference sequence). This CDR3 is 12 amino acids long. V lost 1 base and J lost 5, with 3 bases in between. Here the CDR3 reads CASSLGNNEQFF. The CDR3 DNA sequence: TGTGCCAGCAGCTTAGGGAACAATGAGCAGTTCTTC. Looking up the rest from reference TRBV7-9 and TRBJ2-1 gives the full variable domain: DTGVSQNPRHKITKRGQNVTFRCDPISEHNRLYWYRQTLGQGPEFLTYFQNEAQLEKSRLLSDRFSAERPKGSFSTLEIQRTEQGDSAMYLCASSLGNNEQFFGPGTRLTVL.

This clone was recorded only once. The CDR3 protein is CSARIDREAFF. The CDR3 DNA is TGCAGTGCTAGAATTGACAGGGAGGCTTTCTTT. V and J are TRBV20-1 and TRBJ1-1; TRBD1 aligns across 7 bases. The CDR3 has 11 amino acids. From germline, CDR1 is DFQATT and CDR2 SNEGSKA (reference sequence). V lost 2 bases to trimming and J lost 11 bases; unmatched junction nucleotides: 5.

This chain uses TRBV4-2 with TRBJ2-7; TRBD1 aligns across 9 bases. CDR3 length: 17 amino acids. V gave up 1 base and J gave up 4 bases; unmatched junction bases: 11. Germline assignment: CDR1 LGHNA and CDR2 YNFKEQ. The CDR3 region is CASSQGIGQGFSYEQYF. CDR3 nucleotides: TGTGCCAGCAGCCAAGGTATTGGACAGGGGTTTTCGTACGAGCAGTACTTC.

This clone was picked up one time. J is TRBJ1-3 and V is TRBV28, with 7 bases that match TRBD1. From germline, CDR1 is MDHEN and CDR2 SYDVKM. The CDR3 covers 15 residues. Trimming cost V 6 bases and J 0 bases; bases outside gene matches: 5. This chain's CDR3 is CASSNRGLSGNTIYF. CDR3 DNA sequence: TGTGCCAGCAGCAACAGGGGACTCTCTGGAAACACCATATATTTT.

V gene TRBV15 combines with J gene TRBJ2-7; 11 positions match TRBD2. The length of the CDR3 is 16 residues. V dropped 0 bases and J dropped 2; count of bases not matched to a gene: 3. The germline gives CDR1 LNHNV, CDR2 YYDKDF (reference sequence). CDR3: CATSRDRGLAAYEQYF. CDR3 DNA sequence: TGTGCCACCAGCAGAGATAGGGGACTAGCGGCCTACGAGCAGTACTTC.

V and J are TRBV12-2 and TRBJ2-1; TRBD2 is the table's D call and was not checked against the DNA. TRBV12-2 is labeled a pseudogene. This CDR3 has 14 amino acids. The CDR3 region is CASRCPDYNNEQFF. DNA for the CDR3: TGTGCAAGTCGCTGCCCTGACTACAACAATGAGCAGTTCTTC.

V and J are TRBV7-8 and TRBJ2-7; 7 bases match TRBD2. Germline V gives CDR1 SGHVS, CDR2 FQNEAQ. Trimming removed 5 bases from V and 1 base from J; junction bases left unmatched: 2. The CDR3 covers 13 residues. The CDR3 spells CASSREVSYEQYF. The CDR3 DNA is TGTGCCAGCAGCCGGGAGGTTTCCTACGAGCAGTACTTC.

The V gene is TRBV30, the J gene TRBJ1-1, with no clear D. The CDR3 is made up of 13 amino acids. Germline values: CDR1 GTSNPN, CDR2 SVGIG (reference sequence). The V end lost 4 bases, the J end lost 0 bases, and 9 bases lay between the germline ends. The CDR3 here is CAWNRGMNTEAFF. The DNA for the CDR3 is TGTGCCTGGAACCGGGGTATGAACACTGAAGCTTTCTTT.

The count of this clone is one. J is TRBJ1-1 and V is TRBV2; weak D call: TRBD1 (5 bases). The CDR3 spans 16 residues. Trimming shortened V by 10 bases and J by 1 base, and 22 bases separated the two germline ends. Germline V gene sequence: CDR1 SNHLY, CDR2 FYNNEI. The CDR3 region has the DNA TGTGCCAACAGGCCTGGTTTGGGGAGCGGGAACACTGAAGCTTTCTTT. Its protein is CANRPGLGSGNTEAFF.

The V gene is TRBV7-2, the J gene TRBJ2-3, with TRBD2 as a possible D gene (5 bases). Germline V gene data show CDR1 as SGHTA and CDR2 as FQGNSA. The CDR3 covers 16 residues. The V gene lost 5 bases and the J gene lost 4 bases, with 19 bases spanning the gap. The CDR3 loop is CASSQRAAKGADTQYF. CDR3 DNA sequence: TGTGCCAGCAGCCAAAGGGCCGCCAAGGGAGCAGATACGCAGTATTTT.

V usage is TRBV4-1 and J usage is TRBJ1-2; TRBD1 matches 7 bases. Germline V gene sequence: CDR1 MGHRA, CDR2 YSYEKL. CDR3 size: 15 residues. J gave up 0 bases and V 2 bases, and 3 bases lay outside the gene matches. In DNA, the CDR3 is TGCGCCAGCAGCCAAAAGGACAGGTCTAACTATGGCTACACCTTC. Translation: CASSQKDRSNYGYTF.

The rearrangement joins TRBV12-3 or TRBV12-4 to TRBJ1-6; the match to TRBD1 covers 8 bases. The CDR3 is made up of 13 amino acids. With 7 bases clipped from V and 10 bases from J, the junction kept 6 bases outside the gene matches. CDR3: CASTETGVSPLHF. For the CDR3, the DNA is TGTGCCAGCACCGAGACAGGGGTCTCACCCCTCCACTTT.

The V and J genes are TRBV4-1 and TRBJ1-3; D is ambiguous. Germline V CDR1 and CDR2: MGHRA, YSYEKL. The V and J ends lost 0 bases and 4 bases respectively, with 4 bases between them. This CDR3 region has 13 residues. Written as DNA, the CDR3 is TGCGCCAGCAGCCAAGACAGGGGAAACACCATATATTTT. This gives the protein CASSQDRGNTIYF.

This clone was detected a few times. The chain employs TRBV20-1 and TRBJ1-6; 8 nucleotides match TRBD1. V shed 3 bases, J shed 3 bases, and the junction held 4 bases outside the gene matches. The CDR3 length is 15 residues. Germline V CDR1 and CDR2: DFQATT, SNEGSKA (reference sequence). The CDR3 nucleotides read TGCAGTGCTAGTTCGACAGGGGACTATAATTCACCCCTCCACTTT. This codes for CSASSTGDYNSPLHF.

The CDR3 DNA follows: TGTGCCAGCAGCCGAGGGAGCGGTAGAGAGACCCAGTACTTC. Translation: CASSRGSGRETQYF. The chain uses TRBV7-9 and TRBJ2-5, with D possibly matching TRBD2 (5 bases). Germline loops: CDR1 SEHNR, CDR2 FQNEAQ (reference sequence). V was trimmed by 5 bases and J by 4 bases, leaving 14 bases between them. CDR3 length: 14 residues. Full variable domain (remainder filled in from reference TRBV7-9 and TRBJ2-5): DTGVSQNPRHKITKRGQNVTFRCDPISEHNRLYWYRQTLGQGPEFLTYFQNEAQLEKSRLLSDRFSAERPKGSFSTLEIQRTEQGDSAMYLCASSRGSGRETQYFGPGTRLLVL.

This clone was seen only a few times. Other nucleotide sequences from this sample produce the same CDR3. The rearrangement links TRBV19 to TRBJ2-3; D unclear. The CDR3 has 10 residues. V was clipped by 8 bases and J by 4 bases, with 4 bases between them. In germline, CDR1 is LNHDA, CDR2 SQIVND (reference sequence). Here the CDR3 reads CASESDTQYF. CDR3 DNA: TGTGCCAGTGAATCAGATACGCAGTATTTT.

The chain combines TRBV5-6 with TRBJ1-2; 12 bases are a match to TRBD1. V dropped 3 bases and J dropped 4; count of bases not matched to a gene: 4. The CDR3 contains 15 residues. Germline V lookup: CDR1 SGHDT, CDR2 YYEEEE. Written as DNA, the CDR3 is TGTGCCAGCAGCTCCGGGACAGGGGGCCCCTATGGCTACACCTTC. Its translation: CASSSGTGGPYGYTF.

DNA for the CDR3: TGTGCCAGCAGCCAGCTAGACAGGGTCGGGTATGGCTACACCTTC. Its protein is CASSQLDRVGYGYTF. This rearrangement joins TRBV14 to TRBJ1-2; 7 bases are shared with TRBD1. Germline V gene data show CDR1 as SGHDN and CDR2 as FVKESK. V was pared by 3 bases and J by 5 bases, with 9 bases of the junction left unmatched. This CDR3 has 15 amino acids.

The V gene is TRBV6-2 or TRBV6-3, the J gene TRBJ2-5, with D perhaps TRBD1 (6 bases). Trimming cost V 2 bases and J 5 bases, with 9 bases left between them. The CDR3 length is 13 residues. The germline V gene has CDR1 MNHEY and CDR2 SVGEGT. Here the CDR3 reads CASSYGGRETQYF. CDR3 bases: TGTGCCAGCAGTTACGGGGGCCGGGAGACCCAGTACTTC.

This chain uses TRBV5-4 with TRBJ2-3; 7 bases are shared with TRBD1. Germline V lookup: CDR1 SGHNT, CDR2 YYREEE (reference sequence). After removal of 4 bases from V and 2 bases from J, the junction contained 7 bases not matched to a gene. The CDR3 loop spans 15 amino acids. The CDR3 DNA reads TGTGCCAGCAGCCGGGACAGTCCCTCCACAGATACGCAGTATTTT. Translation: CASSRDSPSTDTQYF.